A selection of T cell receptor beta chains follows, all from one sample in a study of T cell responses to AZD1222 COVID-19 vaccine. Only in-frame clones appear in the TCRdb table, and some are missing; sequencing was by immunoSEQ multiplex PCR. The sample records 130,000 to 150,000 clones, about 92% being singletons. Here the sequenced sample was peripheral blood, taken 28 days after the second AZD1222 dose. The receptors here all came from an adult who received the AZD1222 COVID-19 vaccine. CDR3s include the opening cysteine and the closing phenylalanine or tryptophan. A D gene is named only where the DNA matches it firmly. The size field is filled for only some rows; it gives once, few, many or a size class.

D gene	J gene	clone size	V gene	CDR3 protein	CDR3 DNA
-	TRBJ1-2	once	TRBV16	CASSQSRTFGNGYTF	TGTGCCAGCAGCCAATCCCGGACATTCGGTAATGGCTACACCTTC
TRBD1	TRBJ1-3	-	TRBV27	CASGGRDSAIYF	TGTGCCAGCGGTGGACGGGACAGCGCCATATATTTT
-	TRBJ2-5	-	TRBV5-8	CASSLEIGGLGVQYF	TGTGCCAGCAGCTTGGAAATTGGGGGCCTAGGAGTCCAGTACTTC
TRBD1	TRBJ2-7	once	TRBV19	CASSRLPGQGTYEQYF	TGTGCCAGTAGCAGACTTCCGGGACAGGGGACCTACGAGCAGTACTTC
TRBD1	TRBJ1-5	-	TRBV19	CASSGQGGSNQPQHF	TGTGCCAGTAGTGGACAGGGCGGTAGCAATCAGCCCCAGCATTTT
-	TRBJ2-1	-	TRBV11-3	CASSLGRDWDEQFF	TGTGCCAGCAGCTTGGGGCGGGATTGGGATGAGCAGTTCTTC
-	TRBJ1-1	-	TRBV7-8	CASSLYGGVATEAFF	TGTGCCAGCAGCTTATACGGCGGGGTTGCCACTGAAGCTTTCTTT
TRBD1	TRBJ1-5	-	TRBV2	CASSEEQGANQPQHF	TGTGCCAGCAGTGAGGAGCAGGGGGCGAATCAGCCCCAGCATTTT
-	TRBJ1-2	-	TRBV20-1	CSASPLSEGPYTF	TGCAGTGCTAGTCCTCTTTCTGAGGGCCCTTACACCTTC
-	TRBJ2-5	-	TRBV5-5	CASARRGLEETQYF	TGTGCCAGCGCTCGGAGGGGGTTAGAAGAGACCCAGTACTTC
TRBD1	TRBJ2-7	once	TRBV28	CASGTGTYEQYF	TGTGCCAGCGGGACAGGGACCTACGAGCAGTACTTC
-	TRBJ2-7	-	TRBV19	CASSIYGNAYEQYF	TGTGCCAGTAGTATTTACGGAAACGCATACGAGCAGTACTTC
-	TRBJ2-1	-	TRBV7-2	CASSLSLEPYNEQFF	TGTGCCAGCAGCTTATCTTTGGAACCCTACAATGAGCAGTTCTTC
-	TRBJ1-5	-	TRBV12-3/TRBV12-4	CASSLTSGQPQHF	TGTGCCAGCAGTTTAACCTCTGGCCAGCCCCAGCATTTT
-	TRBJ2-5	few	TRBV28	CASSLYKIGEETQYF	TGTGCCAGCAGTCTTTACAAAATCGGGGAGGAGACCCAGTACTTC
-	TRBJ2-3	-	TRBV6-1	CASSERLGYTDTQYF	TGTGCCAGCAGTGAACGGTTGGGATACACAGATACGCAGTATTTT
-	TRBJ1-3	-	TRBV21-1	CASSKGRGTTGNTIYF	TGTGCCAGCAGCAAAGGACGCGGGACAACGGGAAACACCATATATTTT
-	TRBJ2-3	-	TRBV5-1	CASSLADRRDTQYF	TGCGCCAGCAGCTTGGCCGATCGGCGAGATACGCAGTATTTT
-	TRBJ1-5	-	TRBV19	CASSLFPFTGQPQHF	TGTGCCAGTAGTTTATTTCCGTTTACGGGTCAGCCCCAGCATTTT
TRBD2	TRBJ2-1	-	TRBV4-1	CASSQPIAASGRYEQFF	TGCGCCAGCAGCCAGCCTATTGCGGCTAGCGGGAGGTATGAGCAGTTCTTC